The 28 T cell receptor beta chains below come from one sample, sequenced in a study of graft-versus-host responses after intestinal transplantation (dated by TCRdb to about 2021). The library was built by means of the immunoSEQ multiplex PCR assay. Held by TCRdb, this immuneACCESS table contains in-frame sequences only and omits some clones. Under half of the omission traces to an unresolved V gene where checked; the cause of the rest is unknown. The table for this sample lists about 39,000 clones; 85% to 90% of them were counted only once. The top ten clonotypes cover 7% to 7.5% of the sample. The specimen was PBMCs, collected 267 days after transplant. These receptors were obtained from a human patient who received an intestinal transplant, so some T cells may come from the graft donor.

CDR3 coding DNA: TGTGCCAGCAGTTACTCGACAGGGAGCCTAACCTGGGAGCTGTTTTTT. Amino acids: CASSYSTGSLTWELFF. The chain joins TRBV6-5 to TRBJ2-2; 7 bases are shared with TRBD1. The V gene end was trimmed by 0 bases and the J gene end by 9 bases; junction bases not matched to a gene: 10. The CDR3 contains 16 residues. The V gene's germline CDR1 is MNHEY and CDR2 SVGAGI.

The chain carries TRBV6-1 and TRBJ1-2; 7 positions match TRBD1. There are 14 residues in the CDR3. Germline values: CDR1 MNHNS, CDR2 SASEGT. J lost 8 bases, V lost 1 base, and 7 bases had no gene match. The CDR3 nucleotides read TGTGCCAGCAGTGAAGGTGTACAGGGGTGGGGCTACACCTTC. The encoded protein is CASSEGVQGWGYTF.

This chain links TRBV19 with TRBJ2-1; 7 nucleotides align to TRBD1. J lost 6 bases, V lost 10 bases, and 12 bases had no gene match. The CDR3 extends over 14 amino acids. Germline V gene sequence: CDR1 LNHDA, CDR2 SQIVND (reference sequence). The CDR3 region is CATTPGDRVNEQFF. The CDR3 DNA is TGTGCCACCACACCGGGCGACAGGGTCAATGAGCAGTTCTTC. Drawing the rest from reference TRBV19 and TRBJ2-1, the complete variable domain is DGGITQSPKYLFRKEGQNVTLSCEQNLNHDAMYWYRQDPGQGLRLIYYSQIVNDFQKGDIAEGYSVSREKKESFPLTVTSAQKNPTAFYLCATTPGDRVNEQFFGPGTRLTVL.

The chain uses TRBV9 and TRBJ2-5, with no clear D. The CDR3 covers 13 residues. Germline CDR1 is SGDLS and CDR2 is YYNGEE. The V gene lost 0 bases and the J gene lost 2 bases, with 5 bases spanning the gap. The CDR3, as DNA: TGTGCCAGCAGCGTAGGCAGACAAGAGACCCAGTACTTC. This translates into CASSVGRQETQYF.

This sequence joins TRBV6-1 and TRBJ1-3; no clear D. CDR1 and CDR2 from the germline V gene are MNHNS and SASEGT. CDR3 size: 16 residues. Between the trimmed V and J ends, which lost 1 base and 4 bases, there was a span of 14 bases. CDR3 loop: CASSEVTSGVGNTIYF. CDR3 nucleotide sequence: TGTGCCAGCAGTGAAGTTACAAGCGGTGTAGGAAACACCATATATTTT.

V gene TRBV6-6 combines with J gene TRBJ2-7; D possibly uses TRBD1 or TRBD2 (5 bases each). The CDR3 is 13 amino acids. Germline V gene data show CDR1 as MNHNY and CDR2 as SVGAGI (reference sequence). Deletions cut 7 bases from V and 6 bases from J, with 16 bases between. The DNA for the CDR3 is TGTGCCAGCACAAGAGGGACGGCTAGCGAGCAGTACTTC. Translation gives CASTRGTASEQYF.

The chain carries TRBV27 and TRBJ2-7; D unclear. The CDR3 consists of 14 residues. The V gene's germline CDR1 is MNHEY and CDR2 SMNVEV (reference sequence). V shed 5 bases and J shed 3 bases, with 14 bases lying between them. CDR3 sequence reads: CASSPRPAGYEQYF. CDR3 DNA: TGTGCCAGCAGTCCCCGTCCGGCCGGCTACGAGCAGTACTTC.

In its sample, this clone was seen once. The chain joins TRBV19 to TRBJ1-5; unclear D gene. Deletions cut 2 bases from V and 2 bases from J, with 7 bases between. Germline assignment: CDR1 LNHDA and CDR2 SQIVND (reference sequence). The CDR3 contains 14 residues. CDR3 nucleotides: TGTGCCAGTAGTATAAAGGTCGGCAATCAGCCCCAGCATTTT. It yields the protein CASSIKVGNQPQHF.

In DNA, the CDR3 is TGTGCCAGCAGTGCCCACCTCTCTGGGGCCAACGTCCTGACTTTC. It specifies CASSAHLSGANVLTF. The rearrangement joins TRBV2 to TRBJ2-6; no reliable D call. V was trimmed by 4 bases and J by 0 bases, leaving 7 bases between them. CDR3 length equals 15 residues. Germline V lookup: CDR1 SNHLY, CDR2 FYNNEI.

The gene calls are TRBV5-6 and TRBJ2-1; 7 nucleotides match TRBD2. The CDR3 extends over 15 amino acids. Trimming removed 1 base from V and 5 bases from J; junction bases left unmatched: 6. CDR1 SGHDT and CDR2 YYEEEE come from the germline V gene. Here the CDR3 DNA reads TGTGCCAGCAGCTTGAGGCCTAGCGGCCACAATGAGCAGTTCTTC. Its protein is CASSLRPSGHNEQFF.

The chain is built from TRBV29-1 and TRBJ2-7; D perhaps matches TRBD1 (6 bases). The ends were cut back, 4 bases at V and 6 bases at J, with 25 bases in the middle. The CDR3 is 16 amino acids. Germline CDR1 reads SQVTM; CDR2 reads ANQGSEA. The CDR3 bases are TGCAGCGTTGTTAGCTTTCCTGGGGGCTTCAATGGCGAGCAGTACTTC. Amino acids: CSVVSFPGGFNGEQYF.

The rearrangement joins TRBV7-6 to TRBJ1-1; perhaps TRBD1 as D (5 bases). The germline V and J ends were trimmed by 6 bases and 6 bases, with 8 bases remaining between them. The CDR3 totals 11 residues. Germline V gene data show CDR1 as SGHVS and CDR2 as FNYEAQ. CDR3 region: CASRGGAEAFF. The CDR3 DNA reads TGTGCCAGCAGGGGGGGGGCTGAAGCTTTCTTT.

V usage is TRBV7-7 and J usage is TRBJ2-5; a possible D gene is TRBD2 (6 bases). V was shortened by 1 base and J by 1 base, with 10 bases between the two germline ends. This CDR3 has 15 amino acids. Germline CDR1 is SSHAT and CDR2 is FNYEAQ (reference sequence). The CDR3 coding sequence is TGTGCCAGCAGCTTAGGGCACGGGGGCCAAGAGACCCAGTACTTC. It specifies CASSLGHGGQETQYF.

The chain combines TRBV9 with TRBJ2-1, with D tentatively TRBD1 (6 bases). The germline V gene encodes CDR1 SGDLS and CDR2 YYNGEE. This CDR3 contains 15 residues. Trimming removed 4 bases at V and 1 base at J, with 12 bases between. This CDR3 is CASSRTGLSYNEQFF. The CDR3 DNA reads TGTGCCAGCAGCCGAACAGGGCTTTCCTACAATGAGCAGTTCTTC.

This chain's CDR3 is CASRLQGNTGELFF. CDR3 DNA: TGTGCAAGTCGCTTACAGGGGAACACCGGGGAGCTGTTTTTT. J is TRBJ2-2 and V is TRBV12-2; the table's D call, TRBD1, has no DNA check behind it. TRBV12-2 constitutes a pseudogene. CDR3 size: 14 residues.

This chain links TRBV5-1 with TRBJ2-4, with a tentative D call TRBD2 (6 bases). Trimming removed 6 bases at V and 0 bases at J, with 10 bases between. There are 14 residues in the CDR3. Germline assignment: CDR1 SGHRS and CDR2 YFSETQ. CDR3 amino acids: CASNRRVAKNIQYF. CDR3 nucleotide sequence: TGCGCCAGCAACCGGAGGGTAGCCAAAAACATTCAGTACTTC.

The chain employs TRBV6-1 and TRBJ2-2; D is perhaps TRBD2 (6 bases). The CDR3 sequence is 15 residues long. V lost 2 bases and J lost 5, with 12 bases in between. CDR1 is MNHNS, CDR2 SASEGT, per germline. This chain's CDR3 is CASSEFFGGTGELFF. CDR3 coding DNA: TGTGCCAGCAGTGAATTCTTCGGGGGAACCGGGGAGCTGTTTTTT.

The chain uses TRBV7-9 and TRBJ1-1, with D possibly being TRBD1 (6 bases). CDR1 and CDR2 (germline): SEHNR, FQNEAQ (reference sequence). Deletions cut 0 bases from V and 5 bases from J, with 13 bases between. The CDR3 spans 15 residues. The DNA for the CDR3 is TGTGCCAGCAGCTTAGCGCGGGCAGGGGATACTGAAGCTTTCTTT. As protein: CASSLARAGDTEAFF.

This sequence joins TRBV6-5 and TRBJ2-5; D is unclear. This CDR3 comprises 11 residues. V lost 7 bases, J lost 1 base, and 4 bases lay in between. The germline CDR1 and CDR2 sequences are MNHEY and SVGAGI. In DNA form, the CDR3 reads TGTGCCAGCAAGGGCCAAGAGACCCAGTACTTC. Translated, it gives CASKGQETQYF.

The V call is TRBV7-9, the J call TRBJ2-7; D ambiguous. The CDR3 has 14 amino acids. Germline assignment: CDR1 SEHNR and CDR2 FQNEAQ (reference sequence). V was pared by 3 bases and J by 4 bases, with 13 bases between. CDR3 protein: CASSFDVPKYEQYF. In DNA, the CDR3 is TGTGCCAGCAGCTTCGATGTACCGAAATACGAGCAGTACTTC.

This clone was seen a few times. V usage is TRBV18 and J usage is TRBJ2-1; no firm D call. With 0 bases removed from V and 6 bases from J, the gap between germline ends came to 15 bases. The CDR3 is 16 residues long. CDR1 is KGHSH and CDR2 is LQKENI in the germline V gene. The CDR3 coding sequence is TGTGCCAGCTCACCACCCGGGCCGCCCGAGATCAATGAGCAGTTCTTC. Protein product: CASSPPGPPEINEQFF.

This clone was seen a few times. The chain is built from TRBV6-1 and TRBJ1-2, with a possible D match to TRBD1 (5 bases). CDR3 length: 14 amino acids. Germline V gives CDR1 MNHNS, CDR2 SASEGT. Trimming removed 5 bases from V and 4 bases from J, with 14 bases in between. The CDR3 is CASSKPSGAYGYTF. In DNA form, the CDR3 reads TGTGCCAGCAGTAAACCCAGTGGGGCCTATGGCTACACCTTC.

This chain links TRBV4-1 with TRBJ1-1; D might be TRBD1 (6 bases). The V end lost 1 base, the J end lost 8 bases, and 8 bases lay between the germline ends. The CDR3 has 12 amino acids. Germline CDR1 reads MGHRA; CDR2 reads YSYEKL. The CDR3 DNA sequence: TGCGCCAGCAGCCAAGTCACAGGGGAAGCTTTCTTT. It encodes CASSQVTGEAFF.

This clone was counted only a few times. CDR3 sequence (DNA): TGTGCCACCAGCCCCTGGAAAAGCAATCAGCCCCAGCATTTT. This translates into CATSPWKSNQPQHF. The chain uses TRBV15 and TRBJ1-5; D not resolved. V was pared by 5 bases and J by 1 base, with 9 bases between. The CDR3 has 14 residues. From germline, CDR1 is LNHNV and CDR2 YYDKDF (reference sequence).

This chain joins TRBV7-9 and TRBJ2-2; D perhaps matches TRBD1 (6 bases). The germline V gene has CDR1 SEHNR and CDR2 FQNEAQ (reference sequence). V lost 5 bases and J 2 bases, leaving 12 bases between the germline ends. The CDR3 contains 15 residues. CDR3 protein: CASSLGQPNTGELFF. CDR3 DNA: TGTGCCAGCAGCCTAGGACAGCCAAACACCGGGGAGCTGTTTTTT.

This clone appeared once. V is TRBV19 and J is TRBJ1-5, with unresolved D. From germline, CDR1 is LNHDA and CDR2 SQIVND (reference sequence). V shed 1 base and J shed 6 bases, with 13 bases lying between them. CDR3 size: 15 residues. The CDR3, as DNA: TGTGCCAGTAGTATAGCTTCCGGAGGGAGTCAGCCCCAGCATTTT. This translates into CASSIASGGSQPQHF. The full variable domain, in which reference TRBV19 and TRBJ1-5 provide the parts outside the CDR3, is DGGITQSPKYLFRKEGQNVTLSCEQNLNHDAMYWYRQDPGQGLRLIYYSQIVNDFQKGDIAEGYSVSREKKESFPLTVTSAQKNPTAFYLCASSIASGGSQPQHFGDGTRLSIL.

The J gene is TRBJ1-4, the V gene TRBV19; possible D gene TRBD1, 5 bases. Germline CDR1 reads LNHDA; CDR2 reads SQIVND (reference sequence). Trimming removed 3 bases from V and 11 bases from J, with 16 bases in between. The length of the CDR3 is 14 residues. The CDR3 region is CASSIGQGSGKLFF. CDR3 coding DNA: TGTGCCAGTAGTATCGGGCAGGGTTCAGGGAAACTGTTTTTT.

The chain has TRBV7-9 and TRBJ1-2, with TRBD1 as a possible D gene (5 bases). The germline V and J ends were trimmed by 5 bases and 4 bases, with 23 bases remaining between them. Looked up from germline, CDR1 is SEHNR and CDR2 is FQNEAQ (reference sequence). CDR3 length equals 17 residues. CDR3 in amino acids: CASSPDRSGVMGYGYTF. Here the CDR3 DNA reads TGTGCCAGCAGCCCCGACCGCTCGGGGGTTATGGGCTATGGCTACACCTTC.